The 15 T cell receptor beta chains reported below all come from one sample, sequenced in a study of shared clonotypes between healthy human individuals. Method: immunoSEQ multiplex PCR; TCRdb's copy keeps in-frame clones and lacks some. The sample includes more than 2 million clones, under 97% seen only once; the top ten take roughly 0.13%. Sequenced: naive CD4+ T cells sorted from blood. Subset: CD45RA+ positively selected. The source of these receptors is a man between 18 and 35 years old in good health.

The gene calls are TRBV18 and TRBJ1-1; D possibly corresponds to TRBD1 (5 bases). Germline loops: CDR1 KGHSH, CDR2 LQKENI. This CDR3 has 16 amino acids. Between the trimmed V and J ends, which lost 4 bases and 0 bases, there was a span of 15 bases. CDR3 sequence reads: CASSRGEYTMNTEAFF. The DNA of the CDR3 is TGTGCCAGCTCACGGGGCGAATACACCATGAACACTGAAGCTTTCTTT.

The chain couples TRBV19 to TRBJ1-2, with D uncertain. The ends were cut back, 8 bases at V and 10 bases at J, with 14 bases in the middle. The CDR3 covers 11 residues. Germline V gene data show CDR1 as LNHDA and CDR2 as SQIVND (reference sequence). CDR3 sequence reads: CASGYPGDYTF. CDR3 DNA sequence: TGTGCCAGTGGGTACCCGGGTGACTACACCTTC.

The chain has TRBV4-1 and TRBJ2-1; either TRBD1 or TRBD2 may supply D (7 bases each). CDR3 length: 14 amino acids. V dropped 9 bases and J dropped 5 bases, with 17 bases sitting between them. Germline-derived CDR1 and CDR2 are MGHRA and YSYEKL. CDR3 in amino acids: CASGLRGTNNEQFF. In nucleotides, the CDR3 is TGCGCCAGTGGCCTCAGGGGGACTAACAATGAGCAGTTCTTC.

In DNA form, the CDR3 reads TGCAAATCCTCCGATGGAGATACGCAGTATTTT. Protein sequence: CKSSDGDTQYF. The rearrangement joins TRBV20-1 to TRBJ2-3; D gene unclear. Germline loops: CDR1 DFQATT, CDR2 SNEGSKA (reference sequence). The CDR3 length is 11 residues.

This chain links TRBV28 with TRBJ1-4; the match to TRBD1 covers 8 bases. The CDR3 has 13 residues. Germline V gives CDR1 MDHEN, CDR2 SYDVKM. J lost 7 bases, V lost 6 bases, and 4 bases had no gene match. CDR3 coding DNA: TGTGCCAGCAGGCCAGGGGGCGCTGAAAAACTGTTTTTT. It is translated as CASRPGGAEKLFF.

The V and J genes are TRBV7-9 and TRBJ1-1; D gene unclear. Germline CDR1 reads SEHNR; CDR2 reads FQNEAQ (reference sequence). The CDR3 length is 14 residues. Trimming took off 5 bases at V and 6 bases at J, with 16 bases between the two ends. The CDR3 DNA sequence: TGTGCCAGCAGCATCCGAACAGCGGACGCTGAAGCTTTCTTT. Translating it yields CASSIRTADAEAFF. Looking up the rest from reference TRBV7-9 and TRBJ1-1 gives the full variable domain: DTGVSQNPRHKITKRGQNVTFRCDPISEHNRLYWYRQTLGQGPEFLTYFQNEAQLEKSRLLSDRFSAERPKGSFSTLEIQRTEQGDSAMYLCASSIRTADAEAFFGQGTRLTVV.

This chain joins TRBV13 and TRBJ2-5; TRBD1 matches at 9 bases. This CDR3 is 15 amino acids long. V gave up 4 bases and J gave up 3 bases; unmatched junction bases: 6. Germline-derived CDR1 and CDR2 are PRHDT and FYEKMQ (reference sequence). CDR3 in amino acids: CASSSLRTGEETQYF. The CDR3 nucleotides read TGTGCCAGCAGCTCTCTTAGGACAGGGGAAGAGACCCAGTACTTC.

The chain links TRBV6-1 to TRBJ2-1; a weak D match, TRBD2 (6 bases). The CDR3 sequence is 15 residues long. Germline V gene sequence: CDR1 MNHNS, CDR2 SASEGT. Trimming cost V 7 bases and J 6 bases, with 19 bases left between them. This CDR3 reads CASKLERGTINEQFF. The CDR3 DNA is TGTGCCAGCAAACTTGAACGGGGGACGATCAATGAGCAGTTCTTC.

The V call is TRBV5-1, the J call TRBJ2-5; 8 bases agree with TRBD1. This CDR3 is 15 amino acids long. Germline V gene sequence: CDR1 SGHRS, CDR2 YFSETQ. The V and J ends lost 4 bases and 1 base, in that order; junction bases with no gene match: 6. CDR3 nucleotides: TGCGCCAGCAGCCGTGTGGACAGGGCCCAAGAGACCCAGTACTTC. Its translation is CASSRVDRAQETQYF. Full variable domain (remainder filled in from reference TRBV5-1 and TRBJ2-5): KAGVTQTPRYLIKTRGQQVTLSCSPISGHRSVSWYQQTPGQGLQFLFEYFSETQRNKGNFPGRFSGRQFSNSRSEMNVSTLELGDSALYLCASSRVDRAQETQYFGPGTRLLVL.

The CDR3 coding sequence is TGTGCCAGCAGAATGGACAGGGGAACTGGAAACACCATATATTTT. As protein: CASRMDRGTGNTIYF. The chain joins TRBV6-5 to TRBJ1-3; 9 nucleotides agree with TRBD1. J gave up 2 bases and V 6 bases, and 5 bases lay outside the gene matches. This CDR3 has 15 residues. Germline V lookup: CDR1 MNHEY, CDR2 SVGAGI.

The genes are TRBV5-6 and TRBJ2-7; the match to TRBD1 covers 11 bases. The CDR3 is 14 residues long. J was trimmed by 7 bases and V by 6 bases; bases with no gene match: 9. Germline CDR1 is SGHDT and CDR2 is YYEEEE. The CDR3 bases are TGTGCCAGCACTCGGGACAGGGGGATCGGGGAGCAGTACTTC. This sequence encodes CASTRDRGIGEQYF.

CDR3 region: CASSGQVNEQFF. In DNA, the CDR3 is TGTGCCAGCAGCGGACAGGTCAATGAGCAGTTCTTC. The V call is TRBV6-1, the J call TRBJ2-1; 7 nucleotides align to TRBD1. The CDR3 is 12 amino acids. Looked up from germline, CDR1 is MNHNS and CDR2 is SASEGT. Germline trimming cut 6 bases from V and 6 bases from J; bases unmatched to any gene: 2.

The CDR3 protein is CASSYSFGHIYREQFF. CDR3 bases: TGTGCCAGCAGTTACTCGTTCGGACATATTTACAGAGAGCAGTTCTTC. J is TRBJ2-1 and V is TRBV6-5, with D possibly TRBD1 on 5 matching bases. CDR1 is MNHEY and CDR2 is SVGAGI in the germline V gene. V lost 0 bases and J lost 10, with 19 bases in between. This CDR3 contains 16 residues.

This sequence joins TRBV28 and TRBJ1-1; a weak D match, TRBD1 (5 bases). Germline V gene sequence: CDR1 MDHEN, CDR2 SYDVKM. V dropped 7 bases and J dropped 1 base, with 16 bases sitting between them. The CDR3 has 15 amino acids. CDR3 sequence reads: CASKTHGAANTEAFF. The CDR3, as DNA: TGTGCCAGCAAAACGCACGGGGCGGCGAACACTGAAGCTTTCTTT.

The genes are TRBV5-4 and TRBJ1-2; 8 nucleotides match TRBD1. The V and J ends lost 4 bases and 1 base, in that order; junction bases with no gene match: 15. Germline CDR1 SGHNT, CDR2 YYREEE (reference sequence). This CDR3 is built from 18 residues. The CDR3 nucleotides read TGTGCCAGCAGCCAAGGGGGGGCAGGGGGCCGGTATAACTATGGCTACACCTTC. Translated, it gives CASSQGGAGGRYNYGYTF.